This T cell receptor (beta chain) was identified during a study of blood T cell repertoires in COVID-19 (dated by TCRdb to the early 2020s). Regarding the research as a whole: Collaborator samples came from the United States, Italy and Spain and covered acute and convalescent phases of COVID-19. The material from the prospective study consisted of cDNA or gDNA derived from T cells, B-cell-depleted T cells, or PBMCs. Subjects who had been exposed to COVID-19, were actively infected with it, or had recovered from it provided the deeply sampled blood TCRbeta repertoires that made up the dataset. The repertoires were released in a freely available public database intended as a resource for research on the immune response to SARS-CoV-2. The samples were drawn from the first 160 participants of the ongoing ImmuneRACE study and from 1,254 subjects provided by 6 global collaborators. Sample metadata almost always included a de-identified subject ID, COVID-19 status, age in years and sex. Where available, HLA class I and class II types were taken from metadata supplied by the sample provider and were not determined by assay-based typing. Here is what the overall study found, with its caveats: Clinical and demographic metadata were provided uncurated, with the amount varying by source and participant.

Each collaborating institution followed its own protocols to collect whole blood in K2EDTA tubes. For TCRbeta analysis, collaborator samples were shipped as frozen whole blood, as isolated PBMCs, or as DNA extracted from either sample type. The count of this clone is one. The antigen it recognizes is unknown. There are no base qualities to consult, and no much larger clone falls within one base. TCRbeta CDR3 regions were amplified from genomic DNA by means of the immunoSEQ Assay, a bias-controlled multiplex PCR. The study's own analysis went as follows. The number of nucleated cells in each sample was estimated by amplification of reference gene primers within the assay. To quantify the absolute abundance of each unique TCRbeta CDR3 rearrangement, sequence reads were collapsed and filtered. For each sample, productive Simpson clonality was calculated by taking the square root of Simpson's diversity index across productive rearrangements. Drawn from immuneACCESS, this table holds only the in-frame rearrangements with V and J called that TCRdb kept. Clones are partly lost; checked studies trace under half to an unresolved V gene and leave the rest unexplained. For V, J and clone size, that table is used; D and trimming come from the DNA. The sample table records about 73,000 clones; more than 65% of these occur just once. The ten largest clonotypes hold 25% to 30% of the sample.

This receptor was taken from a human donor in a cohort sampled during active COVID-19. Sequenced material: peripheral blood.

The CDR3 here reads CASTLRQDSIFSYEQYF. The nucleotide sequence reads TGTGCCAGCACCCTCAGGCAGGACAGTATTTTCTCCTACGAGCAGTACTTC. The V gene is TRBV7-8 and the J gene is TRBJ2-7; 6 matching bases give a weak D call of TRBD1. The CDR3 has 17 amino acids, counting the end cysteine and phenylalanine. Of all the DNA, just the CDR3 is kept, 51 bases in frame from base 1. The V and J ends are trimmed by 7 bases and 0 bases, leaving 22 bases between them. Sequences SGHVS (CDR1) and FQNEAQ (CDR2) are obtained from the germline V gene.